This T cell receptor (beta chain) was captured by sequencing in a study of cytomegalovirus exposure and HLA in healthy donors. Overall study results and limits: Follow-up analysis seemed to connect common viral pathogens with several of the most significant clusters identified.

J was trimmed by 8 bases and V by 3 bases; bases with no gene match: 5. CDR3 size: 15 residues. Germline V CDR1 and CDR2: ENHRY, SYGVKD. About this clone itself: Antigen: not known.

It was with 60 Vbeta and 13 Jbeta primers that the PCR ran. The method was immunoSEQ multiplex PCR; TCRdb's version includes in-frame clones alone and lacks a portion of them. The sample lists 150,000 to 200,000 clones; around four fifths were seen once. The source is a female donor in good health and CMV-seronegative. The gene calls are TRBV10-3 and TRBJ1-6; 9 bases align to TRBD1. Sequences were obtained from PBMCs. CDR3 in DNA: TGTGCCATCAGTGAAGGGGGACAGGGAGATTCACCCCTCCACTTT. Translated: CAISEGGQGDSPLHF.